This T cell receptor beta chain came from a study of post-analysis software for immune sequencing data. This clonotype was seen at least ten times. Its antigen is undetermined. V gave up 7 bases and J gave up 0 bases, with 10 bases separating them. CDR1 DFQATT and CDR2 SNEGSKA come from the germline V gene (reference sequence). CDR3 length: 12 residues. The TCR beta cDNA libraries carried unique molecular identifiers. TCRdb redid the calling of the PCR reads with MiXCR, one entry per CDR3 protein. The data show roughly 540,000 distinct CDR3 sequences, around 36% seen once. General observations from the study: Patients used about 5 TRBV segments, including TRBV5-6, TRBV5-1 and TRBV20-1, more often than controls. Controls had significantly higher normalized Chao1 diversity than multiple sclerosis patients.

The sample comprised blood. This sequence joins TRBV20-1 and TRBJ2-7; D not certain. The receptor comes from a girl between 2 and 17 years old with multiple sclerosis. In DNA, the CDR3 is TGCAGTGTGTCCGGAGACTCCTACGAGCAGTACTTC. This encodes CSVSGDSYEQYF.